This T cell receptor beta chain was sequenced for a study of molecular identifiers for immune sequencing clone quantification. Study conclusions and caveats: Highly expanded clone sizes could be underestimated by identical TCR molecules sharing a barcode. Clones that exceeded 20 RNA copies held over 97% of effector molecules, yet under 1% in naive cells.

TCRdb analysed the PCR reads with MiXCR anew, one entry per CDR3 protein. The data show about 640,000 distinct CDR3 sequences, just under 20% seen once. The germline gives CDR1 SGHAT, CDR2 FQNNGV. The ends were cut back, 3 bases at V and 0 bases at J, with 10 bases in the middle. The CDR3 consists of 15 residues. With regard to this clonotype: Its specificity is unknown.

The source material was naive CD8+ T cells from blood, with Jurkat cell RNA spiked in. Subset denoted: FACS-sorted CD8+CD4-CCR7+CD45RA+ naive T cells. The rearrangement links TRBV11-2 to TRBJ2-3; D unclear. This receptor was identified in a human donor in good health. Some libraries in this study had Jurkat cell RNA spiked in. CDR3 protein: CASSFGVASTDTQYF. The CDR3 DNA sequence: TGTGCCAGCAGCTTTGGAGTTGCTAGCACAGATACGCAGTATTTT.